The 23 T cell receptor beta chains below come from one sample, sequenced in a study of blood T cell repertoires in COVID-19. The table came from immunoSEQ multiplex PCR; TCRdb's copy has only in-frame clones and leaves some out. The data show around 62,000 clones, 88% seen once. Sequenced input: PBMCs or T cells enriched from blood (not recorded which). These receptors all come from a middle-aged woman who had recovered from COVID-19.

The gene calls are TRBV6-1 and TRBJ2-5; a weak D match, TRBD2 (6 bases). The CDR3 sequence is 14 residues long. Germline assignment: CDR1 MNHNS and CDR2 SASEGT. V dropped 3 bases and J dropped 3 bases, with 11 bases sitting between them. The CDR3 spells CASSELRDEETQYF. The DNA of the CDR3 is TGTGCCAGCAGTGAGTTGCGGGACGAAGAGACCCAGTACTTC.

CDR3 nucleotide sequence: TGTGCCAGCAGGCATTCGGGGGGGCCTGTAGAGACCCAGTACTTC. This gives the protein CASRHSGGPVETQYF. This chain uses TRBV11-2 with TRBJ2-5, with 8 bases aligning to TRBD2. This CDR3 contains 15 residues. V shed 6 bases, J shed 4 bases, and the junction held 10 bases outside the gene matches. Germline V CDR1 and CDR2: SGHAT, FQNNGV.

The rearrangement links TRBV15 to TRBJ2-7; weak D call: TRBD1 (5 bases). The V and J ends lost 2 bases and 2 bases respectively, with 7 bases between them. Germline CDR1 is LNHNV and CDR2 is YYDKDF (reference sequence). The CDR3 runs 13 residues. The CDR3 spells CATSRLQAYEQYF. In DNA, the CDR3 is TGTGCCACCAGCAGACTACAGGCCTACGAGCAGTACTTC. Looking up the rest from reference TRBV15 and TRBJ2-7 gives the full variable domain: DAMVIQNPRYQVTQFGKPVTLSCSQTLNHNVMYWYQQKSSQAPKLLFHYYDKDFNNEADTPDNFQSRRPNTSFCFLDIRSPGLGDTAMYLCATSRLQAYEQYFGPGTRLTVT.

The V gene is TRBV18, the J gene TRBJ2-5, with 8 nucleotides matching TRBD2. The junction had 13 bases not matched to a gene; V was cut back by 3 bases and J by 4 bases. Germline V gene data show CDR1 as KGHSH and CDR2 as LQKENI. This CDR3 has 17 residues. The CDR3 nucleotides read TGTGCCAGCTCACCTGTCCCGGGACTAGTCAGGGCAGAGACCCAGTACTTC. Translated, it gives CASSPVPGLVRAETQYF.

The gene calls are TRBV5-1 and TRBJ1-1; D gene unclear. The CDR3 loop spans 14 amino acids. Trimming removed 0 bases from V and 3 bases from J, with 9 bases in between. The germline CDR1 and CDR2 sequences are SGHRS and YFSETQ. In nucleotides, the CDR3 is TGCGCCAGCAGCTTGGACGGGATAGACACTGAAGCTTTCTTT. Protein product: CASSLDGIDTEAFF. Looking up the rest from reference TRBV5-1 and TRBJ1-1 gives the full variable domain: KAGVTQTPRYLIKTRGQQVTLSCSPISGHRSVSWYQQTPGQGLQFLFEYFSETQRNKGNFPGRFSGRQFSNSRSEMNVSTLELGDSALYLCASSLDGIDTEAFFGQGTRLTVV.

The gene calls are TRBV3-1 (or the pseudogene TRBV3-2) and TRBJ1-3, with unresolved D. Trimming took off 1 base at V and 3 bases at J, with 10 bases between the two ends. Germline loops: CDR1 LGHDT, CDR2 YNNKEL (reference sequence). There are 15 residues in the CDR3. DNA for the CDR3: TGTGCCAGCAGCCAAGGGAGGTCAAGTGGAAACACCATATATTTT. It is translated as CASSQGRSSGNTIYF.

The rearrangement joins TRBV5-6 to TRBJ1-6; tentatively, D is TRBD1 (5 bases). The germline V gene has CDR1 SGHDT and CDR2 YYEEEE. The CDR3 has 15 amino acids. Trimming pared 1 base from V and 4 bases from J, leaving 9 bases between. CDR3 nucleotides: TGTGCCAGCAGCTTGAGCGGGGCTTATAATTCACCCCTCCACTTT. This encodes CASSLSGAYNSPLHF.

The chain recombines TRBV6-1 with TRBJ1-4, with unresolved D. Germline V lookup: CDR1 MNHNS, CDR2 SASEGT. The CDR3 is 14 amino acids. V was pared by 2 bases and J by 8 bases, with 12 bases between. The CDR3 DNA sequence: TGTGCCAGCAGTGAAATCCTCCGCGGCGAAAAACTGTTTTTT. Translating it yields CASSEILRGEKLFF.

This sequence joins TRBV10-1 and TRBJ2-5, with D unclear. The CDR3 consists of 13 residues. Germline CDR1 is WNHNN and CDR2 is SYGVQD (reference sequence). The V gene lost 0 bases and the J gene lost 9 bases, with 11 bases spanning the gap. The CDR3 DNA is TGCGCCAGCAGTGAGTCCGTTCAGGTGCCCCAGTACTTC. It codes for CASSESVQVPQYF.

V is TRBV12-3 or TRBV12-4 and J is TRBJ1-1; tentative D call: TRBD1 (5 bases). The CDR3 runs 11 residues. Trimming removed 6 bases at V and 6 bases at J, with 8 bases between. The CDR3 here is CASSRAPEAFF. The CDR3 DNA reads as TGTGCCAGCAGCAGGGCGCCTGAAGCTTTCTTT.

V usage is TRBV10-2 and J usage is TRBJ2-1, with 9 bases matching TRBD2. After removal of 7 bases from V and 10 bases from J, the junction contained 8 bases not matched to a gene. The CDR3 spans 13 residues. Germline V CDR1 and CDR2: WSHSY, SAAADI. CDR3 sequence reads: CASTELAGVEQFF. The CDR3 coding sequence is TGCGCCAGCACGGAATTAGCGGGGGTGGAGCAGTTCTTC.

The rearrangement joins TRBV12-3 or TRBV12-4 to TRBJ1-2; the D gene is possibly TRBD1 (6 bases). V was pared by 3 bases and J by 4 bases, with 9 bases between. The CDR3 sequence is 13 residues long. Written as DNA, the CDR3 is TGTGCCAGCAGTTTGCAGGGGTCCTATGGCTACACCTTC. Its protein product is CASSLQGSYGYTF.

CDR3: CASSKQYSVSGGYTF. The CDR3 nucleotides read TGTGCCAGCAGCAAACAATATAGTGTGAGTGGTGGCTACACCTTC. This rearrangement joins TRBV21-1 to TRBJ1-2. TRBV21-1 counts as a pseudogene. The CDR3 has 15 amino acids.

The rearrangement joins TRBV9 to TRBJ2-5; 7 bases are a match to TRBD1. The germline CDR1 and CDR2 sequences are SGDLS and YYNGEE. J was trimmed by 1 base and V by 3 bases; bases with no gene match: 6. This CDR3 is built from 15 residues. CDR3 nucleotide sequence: TGTGCCAGCAGCGGGGACAGTGACTTCCAAGAGACCCAGTACTTC. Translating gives CASSGDSDFQETQYF.

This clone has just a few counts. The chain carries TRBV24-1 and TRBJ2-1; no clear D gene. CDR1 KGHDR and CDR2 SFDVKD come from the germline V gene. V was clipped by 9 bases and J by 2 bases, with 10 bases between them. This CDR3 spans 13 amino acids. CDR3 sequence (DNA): TGTGCCACCTCCCGGGTTCCCTACAATGAGCAGTTCTTC. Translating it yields CATSRVPYNEQFF.

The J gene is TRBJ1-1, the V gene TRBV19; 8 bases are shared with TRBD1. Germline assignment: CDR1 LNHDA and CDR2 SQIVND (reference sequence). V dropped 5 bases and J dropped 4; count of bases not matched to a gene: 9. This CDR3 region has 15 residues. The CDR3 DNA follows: TGTGCCAGTAGTTCTCCCAGGGGGCTGGCCACTGAAGCTTTCTTT. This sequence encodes CASSSPRGLATEAFF.

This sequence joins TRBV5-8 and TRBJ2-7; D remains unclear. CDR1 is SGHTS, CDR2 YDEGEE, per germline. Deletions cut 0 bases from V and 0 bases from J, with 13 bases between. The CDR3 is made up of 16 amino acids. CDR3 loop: CASSLDMQASSYEQYF. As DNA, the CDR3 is TGTGCCAGCAGCTTGGATATGCAGGCCAGCTCCTACGAGCAGTACTTC. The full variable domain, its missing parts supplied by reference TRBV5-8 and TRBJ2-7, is EAGVTQSPTHLIKTRGQQATLRCSPISGHTSVYWYQQALGLGLQFLLWYDEGEERNRGNFPPRFSGRQFPNYSSELNVNALELEDSALYLCASSLDMQASSYEQYFGPGTRLTVT.

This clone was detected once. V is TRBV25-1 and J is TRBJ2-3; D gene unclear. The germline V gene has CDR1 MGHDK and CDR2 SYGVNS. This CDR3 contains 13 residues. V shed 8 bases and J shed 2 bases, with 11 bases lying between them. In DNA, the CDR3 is TGTGCCAGCCTCGGTTCCCCCACAGATACGCAGTATTTT. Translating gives CASLGSPTDTQYF.

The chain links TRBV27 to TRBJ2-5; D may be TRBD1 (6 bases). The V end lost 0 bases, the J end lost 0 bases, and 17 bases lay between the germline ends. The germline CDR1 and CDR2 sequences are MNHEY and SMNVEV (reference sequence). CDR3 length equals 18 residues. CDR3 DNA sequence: TGTGCCAGCAGTTTATCGAGGGGAGAAACAGGGTACCAAGAGACCCAGTACTTC. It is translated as CASSLSRGETGYQETQYF.

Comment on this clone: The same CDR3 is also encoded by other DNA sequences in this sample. In DNA form, the CDR3 reads TGTGCCAGCAGGGGGACAGGCTCTGGAAACACCATATATTTT. Protein product: CASRGTGSGNTIYF. J is TRBJ1-3 and V is TRBV6-5; 8 bases align to TRBD1. CDR1 is MNHEY and CDR2 is SVGAGI in the germline V gene. J was trimmed by 0 bases and V by 6 bases; bases with no gene match: 1. This CDR3 has 14 amino acids.

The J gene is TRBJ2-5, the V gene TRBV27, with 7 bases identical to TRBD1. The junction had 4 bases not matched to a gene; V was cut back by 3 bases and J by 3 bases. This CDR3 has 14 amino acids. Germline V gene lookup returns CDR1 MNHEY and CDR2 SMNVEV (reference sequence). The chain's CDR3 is CASSFRQGEETQYF. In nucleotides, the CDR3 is TGTGCCAGCAGTTTTAGACAGGGTGAAGAGACCCAGTACTTC.

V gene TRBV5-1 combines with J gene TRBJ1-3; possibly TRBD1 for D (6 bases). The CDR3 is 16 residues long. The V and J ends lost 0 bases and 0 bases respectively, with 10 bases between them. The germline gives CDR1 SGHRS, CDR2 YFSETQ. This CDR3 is CASSLVFRGSGNTIYF. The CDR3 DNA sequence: TGCGCCAGCAGCTTGGTATTCAGGGGCTCTGGAAACACCATATATTTT. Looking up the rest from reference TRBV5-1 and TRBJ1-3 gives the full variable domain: KAGVTQTPRYLIKTRGQQVTLSCSPISGHRSVSWYQQTPGQGLQFLFEYFSETQRNKGNFPGRFSGRQFSNSRSEMNVSTLELGDSALYLCASSLVFRGSGNTIYFGEGSWLTVV.

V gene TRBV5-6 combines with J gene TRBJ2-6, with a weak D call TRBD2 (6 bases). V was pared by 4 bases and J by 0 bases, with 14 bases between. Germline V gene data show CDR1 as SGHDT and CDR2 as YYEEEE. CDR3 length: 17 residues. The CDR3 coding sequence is TGTGCCAGCAGCCCCGGAGGGTTCTACTCTGGGGCCAACGTCCTGACTTTC. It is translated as CASSPGGFYSGANVLTF.